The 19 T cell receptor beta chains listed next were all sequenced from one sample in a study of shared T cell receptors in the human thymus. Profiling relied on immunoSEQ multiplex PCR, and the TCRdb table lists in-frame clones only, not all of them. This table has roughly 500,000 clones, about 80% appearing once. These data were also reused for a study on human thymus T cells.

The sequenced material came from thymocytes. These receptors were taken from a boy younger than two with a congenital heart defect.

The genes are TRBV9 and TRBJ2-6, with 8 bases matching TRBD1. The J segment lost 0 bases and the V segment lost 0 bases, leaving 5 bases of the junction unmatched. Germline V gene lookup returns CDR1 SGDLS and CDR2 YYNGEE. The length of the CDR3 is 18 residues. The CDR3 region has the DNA TGTGCCAGCAGCGTAGCTCAGGGGGCTAACTCTGGGGCCAACGTCCTGACTTTC. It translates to CASSVAQGANSGANVLTF.

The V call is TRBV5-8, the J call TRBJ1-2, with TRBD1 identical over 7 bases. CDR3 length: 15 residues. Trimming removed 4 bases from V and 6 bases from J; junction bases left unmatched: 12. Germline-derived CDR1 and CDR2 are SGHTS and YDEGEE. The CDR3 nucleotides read TGTGCCAGCAGCCGGATCCGCCACAGGGGTGATGGCTACACCTTC. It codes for CASSRIRHRGDGYTF.

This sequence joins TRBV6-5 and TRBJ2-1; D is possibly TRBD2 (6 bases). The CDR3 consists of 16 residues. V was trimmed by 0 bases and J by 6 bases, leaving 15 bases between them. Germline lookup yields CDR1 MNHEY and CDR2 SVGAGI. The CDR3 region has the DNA TGTGCCAGCAGTTACTCAACTAGCCAAACCTCCAATGAGCAGTTCTTC. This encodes CASSYSTSQTSNEQFF.

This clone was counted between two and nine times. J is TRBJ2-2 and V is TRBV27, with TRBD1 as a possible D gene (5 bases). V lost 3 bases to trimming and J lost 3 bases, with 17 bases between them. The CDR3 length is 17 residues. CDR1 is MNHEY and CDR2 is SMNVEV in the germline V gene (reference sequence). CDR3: CASSLVGLPQDTGELFF. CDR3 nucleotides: TGTGCCAGCAGTTTGGTCGGATTGCCACAGGACACCGGGGAGCTGTTTTTT.

CDR3 residues: CASSDGDRSTDTQYF. For the CDR3, the DNA is TGTGCCAGCAGCGATGGGGACAGGAGCACAGATACGCAGTATTTT. The rearrangement uses TRBV7-3 and TRBJ2-3; 8 bases are a match to TRBD1. This CDR3 has 15 residues. Germline V CDR1 and CDR2: SGHTA, FQGTGA. J gave up 0 bases and V 5 bases, and 4 bases lay outside the gene matches.

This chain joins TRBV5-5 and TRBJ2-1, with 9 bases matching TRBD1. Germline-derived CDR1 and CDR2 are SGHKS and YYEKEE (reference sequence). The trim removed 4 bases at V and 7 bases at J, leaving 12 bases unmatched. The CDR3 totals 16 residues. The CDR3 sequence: CASSHETGGVMNEQFF. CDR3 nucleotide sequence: TGTGCCAGCAGCCATGAGACAGGGGGAGTGATGAATGAGCAGTTCTTC. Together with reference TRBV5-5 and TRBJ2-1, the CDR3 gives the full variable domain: DAGVTQSPTHLIKTRGQQVTLRCSPISGHKSVSWYQQVLGQGPQFIFQYYEKEERGRGNFPDRFSARQFPNYSSELNVNALLLGDSALYLCASSHETGGVMNEQFFGPGTRLTVL.

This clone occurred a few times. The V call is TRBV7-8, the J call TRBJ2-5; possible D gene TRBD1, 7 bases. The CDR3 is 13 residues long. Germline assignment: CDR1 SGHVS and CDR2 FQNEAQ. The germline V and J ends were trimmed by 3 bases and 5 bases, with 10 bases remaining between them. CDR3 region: CASSFRGEETQYF. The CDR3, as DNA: TGTGCCAGCAGCTTCAGGGGGGAGGAGACCCAGTACTTC.

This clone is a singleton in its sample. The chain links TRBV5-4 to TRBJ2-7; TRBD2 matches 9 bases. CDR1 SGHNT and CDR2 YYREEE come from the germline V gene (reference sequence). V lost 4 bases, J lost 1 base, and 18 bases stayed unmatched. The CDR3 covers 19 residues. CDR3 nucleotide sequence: TGTGCCAGCAGCCTCCCGGGGGGGGTTGGTACTAGCGGGTCCTACGAGCAGTACTTC. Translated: CASSLPGGVGTSGSYEQYF.

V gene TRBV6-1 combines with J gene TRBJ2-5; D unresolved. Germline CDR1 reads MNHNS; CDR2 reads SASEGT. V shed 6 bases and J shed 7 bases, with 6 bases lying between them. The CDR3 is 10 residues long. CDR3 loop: CASSHGTQYF. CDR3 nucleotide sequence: TGTGCCAGCAGCCACGGGACCCAGTACTTC.

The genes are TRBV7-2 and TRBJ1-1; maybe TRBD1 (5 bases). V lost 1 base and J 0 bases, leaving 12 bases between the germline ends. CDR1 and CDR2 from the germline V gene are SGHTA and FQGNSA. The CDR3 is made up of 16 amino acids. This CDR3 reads CASSLEGSTLNTEAFF. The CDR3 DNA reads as TGTGCCAGCAGCTTAGAGGGGTCGACTTTGAACACTGAAGCTTTCTTT. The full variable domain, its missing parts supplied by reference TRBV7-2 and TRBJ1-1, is GAGVSQSPSNKVTEKGKDVELRCDPISGHTALYWYRQSLGQGLEFLIYFQGNSAPDKSGLPSDRFSAERTGGSVSTLTIQRTQQEDSAVYLCASSLEGSTLNTEAFFGQGTRLTVV.

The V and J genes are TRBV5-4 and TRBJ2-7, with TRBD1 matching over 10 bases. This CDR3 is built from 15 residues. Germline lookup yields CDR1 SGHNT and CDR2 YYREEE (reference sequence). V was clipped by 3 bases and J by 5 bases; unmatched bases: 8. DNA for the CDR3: TGTGCCAGCAGCTCCCGGGGACAGGGGATCCACGAGCAGTACTTC. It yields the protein CASSSRGQGIHEQYF.

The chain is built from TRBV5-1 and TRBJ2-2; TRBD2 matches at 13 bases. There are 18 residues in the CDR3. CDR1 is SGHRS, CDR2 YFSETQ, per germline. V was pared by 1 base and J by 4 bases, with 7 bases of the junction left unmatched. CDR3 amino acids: CASSLTGLAGRGTGELFF. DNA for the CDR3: TGCGCCAGCAGCTTGACGGGACTAGCGGGAAGGGGCACCGGGGAGCTGTTTTTT.

The CDR3 region has the DNA TGCGCCAGCAGCTCGGGGGGGGTCGGGGCGACGGAAGCTTTCTTT. Translation: CASSSGGVGATEAFF. This chain connects TRBV5-1 to TRBJ1-1, with D perhaps TRBD1 (5 bases). V lost 3 bases and J lost 8, with 20 bases in between. Germline assignment: CDR1 SGHRS and CDR2 YFSETQ. This CDR3 region has 15 residues. Variable domain in full (rest from reference TRBV5-1 and TRBJ1-1): KAGVTQTPRYLIKTRGQQVTLSCSPISGHRSVSWYQQTPGQGLQFLFEYFSETQRNKGNFPGRFSGRQFSNSRSEMNVSTLELGDSALYLCASSSGGVGATEAFFGQGTRLTVV.

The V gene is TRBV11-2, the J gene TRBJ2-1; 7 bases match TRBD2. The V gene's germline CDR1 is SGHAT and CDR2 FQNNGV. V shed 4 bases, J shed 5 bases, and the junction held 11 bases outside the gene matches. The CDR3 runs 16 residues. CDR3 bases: TGTGCCAGCAGCTCCCTTGGGAGGGAGGGGAACAATGAGCAGTTCTTC. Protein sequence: CASSSLGREGNNEQFF.

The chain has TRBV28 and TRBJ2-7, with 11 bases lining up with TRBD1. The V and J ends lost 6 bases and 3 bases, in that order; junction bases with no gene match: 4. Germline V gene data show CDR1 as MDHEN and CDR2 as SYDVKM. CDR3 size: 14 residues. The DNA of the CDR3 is TGTGCCAGCAGGAGGACAGGGGGCCTCTACGAGCAGTACTTC. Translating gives CASRRTGGLYEQYF.

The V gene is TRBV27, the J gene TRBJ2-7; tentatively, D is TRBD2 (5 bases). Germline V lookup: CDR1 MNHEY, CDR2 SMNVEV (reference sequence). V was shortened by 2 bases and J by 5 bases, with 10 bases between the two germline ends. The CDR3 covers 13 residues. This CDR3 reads CASSLRQEDEQYF. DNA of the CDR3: TGTGCCAGCAGTTTAAGGCAGGAGGACGAGCAGTACTTC.

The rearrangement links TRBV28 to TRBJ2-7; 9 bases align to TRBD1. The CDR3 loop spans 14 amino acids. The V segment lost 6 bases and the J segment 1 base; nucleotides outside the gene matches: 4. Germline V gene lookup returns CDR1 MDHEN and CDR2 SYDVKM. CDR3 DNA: TGTGCCAGCAGGACCGGGACAGGGTCCTACGAGCAGTACTTC. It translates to CASRTGTGSYEQYF.

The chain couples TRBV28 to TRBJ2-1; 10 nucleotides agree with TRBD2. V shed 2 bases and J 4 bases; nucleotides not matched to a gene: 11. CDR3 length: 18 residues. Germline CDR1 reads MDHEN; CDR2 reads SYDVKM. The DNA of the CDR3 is TGTGCCAGCAGTTTAACCCTCCGGACTAGCGGATTATACAATGAGCAGTTCTTC. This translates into CASSLTLRTSGLYNEQFF.

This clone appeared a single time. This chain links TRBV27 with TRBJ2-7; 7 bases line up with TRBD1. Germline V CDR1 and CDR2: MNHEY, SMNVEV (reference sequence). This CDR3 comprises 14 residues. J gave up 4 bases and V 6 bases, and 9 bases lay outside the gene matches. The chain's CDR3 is CASSQKGQAYEQYF. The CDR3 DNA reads TGTGCCAGCAGCCAAAAAGGACAGGCTTACGAGCAGTACTTC.